Here is one T cell receptor (beta chain) with its context. Antigen: not known. The data were obtained in a study of shared clonotypes between healthy human individuals. Study-wide context: Plates per donor: three CD4 naive, three CD4 memory, two CD8 naive, one CD8 memory. Regarding the study as a whole: Larger richness was generally estimated for naive than memory subsets. Shared clonotypes across all four donors exceeded non-shared ones in generation probability.

The naive CD8 fraction comprised CD45RO-negative cells positively selected for CCR7 and excluded terminally differentiated effector memory CD45RA+ cells. CDR1 and CDR2 from the germline V gene are MGHRA and YSYEKL. The CDR3 extends over 14 amino acids. V gave up 4 bases and J gave up 2 bases, with 11 bases separating them. Using immunoSEQ multiplex PCR, the repertoire was profiled, and TCRdb retains in-frame clones only, with some absent. Of millions of clones in the sample, about 95% are singletons; the top ten hold around 1.1%. The sample was naive CD8+ T cells sorted from blood. The chain is built from TRBV4-1 and TRBJ1-2; the D is unclear. This sequence was found in a man aged 18 to 35 in good health. CDR3 nucleotides: TGCGCCAGCAGCCCCCTCTCGGGGAACTATGGCTACACCTTC. Translated, it gives CASSPLSGNYGYTF.